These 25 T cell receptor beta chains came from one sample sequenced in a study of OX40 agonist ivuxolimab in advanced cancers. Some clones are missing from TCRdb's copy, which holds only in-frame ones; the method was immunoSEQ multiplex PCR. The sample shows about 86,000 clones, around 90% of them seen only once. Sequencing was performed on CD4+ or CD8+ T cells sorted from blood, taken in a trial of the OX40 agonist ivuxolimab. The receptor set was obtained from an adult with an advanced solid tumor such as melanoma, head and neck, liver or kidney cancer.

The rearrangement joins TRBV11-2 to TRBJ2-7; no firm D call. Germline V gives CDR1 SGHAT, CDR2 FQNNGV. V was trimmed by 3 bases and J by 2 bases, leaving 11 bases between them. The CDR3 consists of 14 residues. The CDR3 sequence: CASSFFSGAYEQYF. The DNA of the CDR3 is TGTGCCAGCAGCTTCTTTTCAGGTGCCTACGAGCAGTACTTC. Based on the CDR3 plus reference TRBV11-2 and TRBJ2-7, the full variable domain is EAGVAQSPRYKIIEKRQSVAFWCNPISGHATLYWYQQILGQGPKLLIQFQNNGVVDDSQLPKDRFSAERLKGVDSTLKIQPAKLEDSAVYLCASSFFSGAYEQYFGPGTRLTVT.

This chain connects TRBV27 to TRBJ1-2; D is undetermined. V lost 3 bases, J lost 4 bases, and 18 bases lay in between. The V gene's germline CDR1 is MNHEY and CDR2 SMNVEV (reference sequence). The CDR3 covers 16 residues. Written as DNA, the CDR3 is TGTGCCAGCAGTTTTGCCGCGGCAGCTCAATTCTATGGCTACACCTTC. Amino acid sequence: CASSFAAAAQFYGYTF.

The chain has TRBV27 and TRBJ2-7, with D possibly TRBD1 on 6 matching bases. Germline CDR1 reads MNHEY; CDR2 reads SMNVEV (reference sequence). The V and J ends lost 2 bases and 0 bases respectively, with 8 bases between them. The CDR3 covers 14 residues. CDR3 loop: CASSLGQNSYEQYF. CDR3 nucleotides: TGTGCCAGCAGTTTAGGACAGAACTCCTACGAGCAGTACTTC.

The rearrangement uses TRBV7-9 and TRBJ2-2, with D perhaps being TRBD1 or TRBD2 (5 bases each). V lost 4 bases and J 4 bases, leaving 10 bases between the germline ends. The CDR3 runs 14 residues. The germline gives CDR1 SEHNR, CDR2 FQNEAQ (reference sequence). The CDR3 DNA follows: TGTGCCAGCAGCTGGGGGATGAGCACCGGGGAGCTGTTTTTT. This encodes CASSWGMSTGELFF.

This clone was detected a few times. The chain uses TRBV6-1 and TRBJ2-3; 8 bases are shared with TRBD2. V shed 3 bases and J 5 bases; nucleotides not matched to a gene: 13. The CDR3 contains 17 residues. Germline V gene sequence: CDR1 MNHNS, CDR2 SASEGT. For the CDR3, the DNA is TGTGCCAGCAGTGAGTACGGACTAGCCCATCGAGGAGATACGCAGTATTTT. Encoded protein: CASSEYGLAHRGDTQYF.

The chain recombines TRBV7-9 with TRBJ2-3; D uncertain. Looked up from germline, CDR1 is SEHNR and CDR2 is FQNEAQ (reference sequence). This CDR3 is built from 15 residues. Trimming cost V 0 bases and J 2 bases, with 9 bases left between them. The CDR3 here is CASSLARRPTDTQYF. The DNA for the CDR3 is TGTGCCAGCAGCTTAGCGCGGCGGCCCACAGATACGCAGTATTTT.

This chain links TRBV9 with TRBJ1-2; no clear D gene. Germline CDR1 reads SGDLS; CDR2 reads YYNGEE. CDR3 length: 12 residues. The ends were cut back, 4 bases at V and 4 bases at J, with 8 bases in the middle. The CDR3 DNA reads TGTGCCAGCAGCTTCGACTCCTATGGCTACACCTTC. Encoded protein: CASSFDSYGYTF.

The CDR3, as DNA: TGTGCCAGCAGTGAAACTGGGGCCCCTACTAACTATGGCTACACCTTC. It translates to CASSETGAPTNYGYTF. This sequence joins TRBV25-1 and TRBJ1-2; a possible D gene is TRBD1 (5 bases). Germline V lookup: CDR1 MGHDK, CDR2 SYGVNS. Trimming took 2 bases from V and 0 from J, leaving 13 bases between them. This CDR3 contains 16 residues.

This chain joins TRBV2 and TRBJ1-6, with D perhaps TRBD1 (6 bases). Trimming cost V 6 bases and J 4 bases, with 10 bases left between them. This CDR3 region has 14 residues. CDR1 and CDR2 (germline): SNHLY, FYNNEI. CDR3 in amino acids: CASSRTVYNSPLHF. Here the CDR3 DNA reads TGTGCCAGCAGCCGGACAGTTTATAATTCACCCCTCCACTTT.

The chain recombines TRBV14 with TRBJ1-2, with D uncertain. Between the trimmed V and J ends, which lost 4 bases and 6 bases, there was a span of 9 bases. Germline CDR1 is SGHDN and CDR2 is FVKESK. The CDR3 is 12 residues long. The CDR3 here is CASSPDGDGYTF. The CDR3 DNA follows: TGTGCCAGCAGCCCCGACGGAGATGGCTACACCTTC.

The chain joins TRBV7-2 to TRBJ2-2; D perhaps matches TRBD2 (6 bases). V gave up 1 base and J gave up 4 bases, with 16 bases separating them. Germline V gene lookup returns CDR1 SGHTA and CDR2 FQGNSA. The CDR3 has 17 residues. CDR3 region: CASSLVGSGFGTGELFF. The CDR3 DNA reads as TGTGCCAGCAGCTTAGTCGGTAGCGGCTTCGGCACCGGGGAGCTGTTTTTT.

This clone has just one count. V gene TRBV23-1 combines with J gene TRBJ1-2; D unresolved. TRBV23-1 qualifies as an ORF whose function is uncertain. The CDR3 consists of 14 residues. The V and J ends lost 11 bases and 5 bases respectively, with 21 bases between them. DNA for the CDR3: TGCGCCGGCGACCACGGCTTCCTGGGGTATGGCTACACCTTC. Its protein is CAGDHGFLGYGYTF.

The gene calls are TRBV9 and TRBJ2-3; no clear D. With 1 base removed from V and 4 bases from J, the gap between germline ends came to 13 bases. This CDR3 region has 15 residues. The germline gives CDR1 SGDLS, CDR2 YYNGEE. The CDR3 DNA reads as TGTGCCAGCAGCGTACTCCAAGGCGGCGCAGATACGCAGTATTTT. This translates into CASSVLQGGADTQYF.

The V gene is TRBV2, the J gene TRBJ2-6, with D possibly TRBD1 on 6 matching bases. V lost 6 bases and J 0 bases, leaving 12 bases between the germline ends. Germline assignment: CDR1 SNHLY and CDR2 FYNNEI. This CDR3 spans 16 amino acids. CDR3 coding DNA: TGTGCCAGCAGAGCAGGGGTCCCCTCTGGGGCCAACGTCCTGACTTTC. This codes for CASRAGVPSGANVLTF.

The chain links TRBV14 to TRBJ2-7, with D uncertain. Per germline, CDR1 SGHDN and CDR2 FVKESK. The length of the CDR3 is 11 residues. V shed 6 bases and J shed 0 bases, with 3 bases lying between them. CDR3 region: CASSFSYEQYF. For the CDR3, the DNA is TGTGCCAGCAGTTTCTCCTACGAGCAGTACTTC.

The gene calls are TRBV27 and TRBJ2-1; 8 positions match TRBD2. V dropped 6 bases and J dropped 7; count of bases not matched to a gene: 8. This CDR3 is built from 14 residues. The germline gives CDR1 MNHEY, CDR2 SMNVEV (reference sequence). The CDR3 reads CASRAGTRRNEQFF. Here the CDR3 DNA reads TGTGCCAGCAGGGCCGGGACTAGGAGGAATGAGCAGTTCTTC.

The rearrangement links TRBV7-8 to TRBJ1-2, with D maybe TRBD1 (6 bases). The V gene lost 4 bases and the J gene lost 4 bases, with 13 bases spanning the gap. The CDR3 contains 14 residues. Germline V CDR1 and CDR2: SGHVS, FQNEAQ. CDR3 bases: TGTGCCAGCAGCTATCTCAGGGGTCCCTATGGCTACACCTTC. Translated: CASSYLRGPYGYTF.

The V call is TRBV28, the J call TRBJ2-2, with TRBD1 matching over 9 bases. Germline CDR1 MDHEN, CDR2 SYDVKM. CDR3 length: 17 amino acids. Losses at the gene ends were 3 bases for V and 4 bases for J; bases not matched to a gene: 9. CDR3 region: CASSFGWGQGITGELFF. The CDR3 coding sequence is TGTGCCAGCAGTTTCGGGTGGGGACAGGGCATCACCGGGGAGCTGTTTTTT.

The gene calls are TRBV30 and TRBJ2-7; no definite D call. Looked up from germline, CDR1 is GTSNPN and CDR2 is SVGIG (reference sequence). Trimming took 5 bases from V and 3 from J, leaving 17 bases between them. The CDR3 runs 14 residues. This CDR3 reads CAWDGQPHFYEQYF. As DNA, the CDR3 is TGTGCCTGGGATGGGCAGCCTCATTTCTACGAGCAGTACTTC.

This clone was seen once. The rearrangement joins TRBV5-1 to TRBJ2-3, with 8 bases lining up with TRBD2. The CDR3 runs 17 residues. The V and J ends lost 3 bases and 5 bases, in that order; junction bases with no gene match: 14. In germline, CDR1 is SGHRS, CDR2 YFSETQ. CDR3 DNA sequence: TGCGCCAGCAGCTCCGCCCGGGGGCGGGGGGTAGTAGATACGCAGTATTTT. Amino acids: CASSSARGRGVVDTQYF.

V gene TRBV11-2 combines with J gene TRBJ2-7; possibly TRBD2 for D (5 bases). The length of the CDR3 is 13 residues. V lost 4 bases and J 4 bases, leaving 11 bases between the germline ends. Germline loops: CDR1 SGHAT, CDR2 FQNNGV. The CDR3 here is CASSSSTGYEQYF. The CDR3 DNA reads TGTGCCAGCAGCTCCTCAACGGGATACGAGCAGTACTTC.

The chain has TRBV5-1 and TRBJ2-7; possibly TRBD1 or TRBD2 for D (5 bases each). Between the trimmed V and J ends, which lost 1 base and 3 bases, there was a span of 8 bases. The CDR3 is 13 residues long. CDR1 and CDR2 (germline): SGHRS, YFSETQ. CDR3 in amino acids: CASSLSGGYEQYF. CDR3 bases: TGCGCCAGCAGCTTGTCTGGGGGCTACGAGCAGTACTTC.

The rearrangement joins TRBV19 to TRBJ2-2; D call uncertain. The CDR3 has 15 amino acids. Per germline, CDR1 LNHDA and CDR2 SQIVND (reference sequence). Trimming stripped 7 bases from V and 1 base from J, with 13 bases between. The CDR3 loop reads CASIRGTRNTGELFF. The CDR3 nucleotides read TGTGCCAGTATACGAGGTACGAGGAACACCGGGGAGCTGTTTTTT.

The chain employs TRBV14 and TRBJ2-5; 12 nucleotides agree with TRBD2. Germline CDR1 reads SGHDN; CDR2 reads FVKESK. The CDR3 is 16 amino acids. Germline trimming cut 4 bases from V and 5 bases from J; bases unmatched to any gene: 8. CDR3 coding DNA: TGTGCCAGCAGCCCGAGACTAGCGGGGGCCGACGAGACCCAGTACTTC. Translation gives CASSPRLAGADETQYF.

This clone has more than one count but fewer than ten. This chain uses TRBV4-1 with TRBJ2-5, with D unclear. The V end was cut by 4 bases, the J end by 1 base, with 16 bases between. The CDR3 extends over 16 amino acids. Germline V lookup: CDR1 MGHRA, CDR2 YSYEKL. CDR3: CASSPRTVAGQETQYF. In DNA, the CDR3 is TGCGCCAGCAGCCCTCGGACCGTAGCTGGCCAAGAGACCCAGTACTTC.